This is a list of T cell receptor beta chains from one sample in a study of cytomegalovirus exposure and HLA in healthy donors. Method: immunoSEQ multiplex PCR; TCRdb's copy keeps in-frame clones and lacks some. The repertoire has 170,000 or so clones, approximately 84% of them found once; the top ten carry over 2.5%. Sequencing was done on a sample of PBMCs. All receptors derive from a woman in her forties or fifties in good health and CMV-seropositive. CDR3s include the opening cysteine and the closing phenylalanine or tryptophan. Fields, in order: V gene, J gene, D gene, clone size, CDR3 length, CDR3 DNA, CDR3 protein. A D gene is named only where the DNA matches it firmly. The size field is filled for only some rows; it gives once, few, many or a size class.

TRBV30,TRBJ2-7,TRBD2,-,16,TGTGCCTGGAGTAAAGATAGCGGGAGGGCCGGCTACGAGCAGTACTTC,CAWSKDSGRAGYEQYF
TRBV13,TRBJ1-1,-,-,12,TGTGCCAGCAGCTTACAGCCGGGAGGAGCTTTCTTT,CASSLQPGGAFF
TRBV6-6,TRBJ2-6,-,few,15,TGTGCCAGCAGTTATGAGGACTCTGGGGCCAACGTCCTGACTTTC,CASSYEDSGANVLTF
TRBV18,TRBJ1-2,-,few,13,TGTGCCAGCTCACCAGGCTCTAACTATGGCTACACCTTC,CASSPGSNYGYTF
TRBV19,TRBJ1-2,-,-,13,TGTGCCAGTAATGGGGGCGCGGCCTATGGCTACACCTTC,CASNGGAAYGYTF
TRBV5-1,TRBJ1-2,-,few,16,TGCGCCAGCAGCTTGGACTCTCGGACAGCTGACTATGGCTACACCTTC,CASSLDSRTADYGYTF
TRBV12-5,TRBJ2-3,TRBD2,-,16,TGTGCTAGTGGTTTGGGACTAGCGGGGGTGGCAGATACGCAGTATTTT,CASGLGLAGVADTQYF
TRBV29-1,TRBJ2-1,-,few,15,TGCAGCGTTTTGGGCCCCGGGGGCTCCTACAATGAGCAGTTCTTC,CSVLGPGGSYNEQFF
TRBV30,TRBJ1-2,TRBD1,few,15,TGTGCCTGGAGTGTACCCCGGACAGGGAACTATGGCTACACCTTC,CAWSVPRTGNYGYTF
TRBV9,TRBJ2-3,-,once,14,TGTGCCAGCAGCGGACGGGAGTCGCTAGATACGCAGTATTTT,CASSGRESLDTQYF
TRBV16,TRBJ1-1,-,many,14,TGTGCCAGCAGCCCGGGGGGGTCGTCCACTGAAGCTTTCTTT,CASSPGGSSTEAFF
TRBV23-1,TRBJ1-2,-,-,12,TGCGCCAGGGTAACTTGGGGGGGGCCTTCTTCTTTC,CARVTWGGPSSF
TRBV7-9,TRBJ2-3,TRBD2,-,16,TGTGCCAGCAGCGCGGGGCTAGCGGGGGCACGTTTGACGCAGTATTTT,CASSAGLAGARLTQYF
TRBV5-6,TRBJ2-1,TRBD2,-,16,TGTGCCAGCAGCTTGGCTAGCGGGGGGCAGTACAATGAGCAGTTCTTC,CASSLASGGQYNEQFF
TRBV10-1,TRBJ2-1,TRBD2,-,19,TGCGCCAGCAGTGAATATGCGTTTCCCAGGGTGGGATCGGGGGGTGAGCAGTTCTTC,CASSEYAFPRVGSGGEQFF
TRBV7-7,TRBJ2-1,TRBD2,once,16,TGTGCTAGCAGCTTATTAGCGGGAGGGCTACTTGGTGAGCAGTTCTTC,CASSLLAGGLLGEQFF
TRBV13,TRBJ2-7,TRBD2,-,16,TGTGCCAGCAGCATCCCCCTAGCGGGAGAAGGATACGAGCAGTACTTC,CASSIPLAGEGYEQYF
TRBV5-1,TRBJ2-3,TRBD2,once,17,TGCGCCAGCAGCCCCTCGACTAGCGGGGGTGTCCCAGATACGCAGTATTTT,CASSPSTSGGVPDTQYF
TRBV27,TRBJ1-1,-,-,13,TGTGCCAGCAGTTTGAGGGAGAACACTGAAGCTTTCTTT,CASSLRENTEAFF
TRBV27,TRBJ1-2,-,-,15,TGTGCCAGCAGTTTATTCGGTCCAGGGCCCTATGGCTACACCTTC,CASSLFGPGPYGYTF
TRBV7-3,TRBJ1-1,-,-,14,TGTGCCAGCAGCATCTCCGGGGGGAACGCTGAAGCTTTCTTT,CASSISGGNAEAFF
TRBV4-3,TRBJ1-4,-,-,17,TGCGCCAGCAGCCAAAGCCTTGCCGGGACTGGGGGTGAAAAACTGTTTTTT,CASSQSLAGTGGEKLFF
TRBV5-6,TRBJ1-5,-,-,13,TGTGCCAGCGGAGAACAGGGTAAACAGCCCCAGCATTTT,CASGEQGKQPQHF
TRBV13,TRBJ2-5,TRBD1,-,17,TGTGCCAGCAGCTACCCCACGGGACAGGGCCTCCAAGAGACCCAGTACTTC,CASSYPTGQGLQETQYF
TRBV10-3,TRBJ1-2,TRBD1,-,13,TGTGCCATCAGTGTTGACAGGGCGGCTGGCTACACCTTC,CAISVDRAAGYTF
TRBV28,TRBJ1-1,TRBD1,-,16,TGTGCCAGCAGTTTAATCGTGGACAGGCCCCGGAATGAAGCTTTCTTT,CASSLIVDRPRNEAFF
TRBV5-6,TRBJ2-2,-,-,14,TGTGCCAGCAGCCCGGGATGGGTGATCGGGGAGCTGTTTTTT,CASSPGWVIGELFF
TRBV29-1,TRBJ1-2,-,-,12,TGCAGCGGTGTCGACAGTTACTATGGCTACACCTTC,CSGVDSYYGYTF
TRBV7-2,TRBJ1-5,-,-,14,TGTGCCAGCAGCTTTCAGGGGTCAGGGGAGCCCCAGCATTTT,CASSFQGSGEPQHF
TRBV2,TRBJ2-3,-,-,13,-,CASSSSGTDTQYF
TRBV4-3,TRBJ1-3,-,-,17,TGCGCCAGCAGCCAAGGTTATGGGAGGCAGGAAAGAAACACCATATATTTT,CASSQGYGRQERNTIYF
TRBV30,TRBJ2-4,TRBD1,-,12,TGTGCCTGGAACAGGGGTAGGGACATTCAGTACTTC,CAWNRGRDIQYF
TRBV20-1,TRBJ2-1,-,-,11,TGCAGTGCTTCCAGGTGGAATGAGCAGTTCTTC,CSASRWNEQFF
TRBV7-2,TRBJ1-3,-,-,16,TGTGCCAGCAGCCCCCAGGGTGGTGCCTCTGGAAACACCATATATTTT,CASSPQGGASGNTIYF
TRBV2,TRBJ1-1,-,few,14,TGTGCCAGCAGTGGAACCAGACGGGACACTGAAGCTTTCTTT,CASSGTRRDTEAFF
TRBV4-3,TRBJ1-1,TRBD1,-,16,TGCGCCAGCAGCCAAGAACAGGGGGCTAGGAACACTGAAGCTTTCTTT,CASSQEQGARNTEAFF
TRBV4-3,TRBJ2-1,-,-,14,TGCGCCAGCAGCCAAGATCCCGGGGACAATGAGCAGTTCTTC,CASSQDPGDNEQFF
TRBV6-5,TRBJ2-7,-,once,15,TGTGCCAGCAGGAAGACAGCTGTAAGCTCCTACGAGCAGTACTTC,CASRKTAVSSYEQYF
TRBV27,TRBJ2-7,TRBD1,-,16,TGTGCCAGCAGTACTTACAGGGGGGCCCCAGGCTACGAGCAGTACTTC,CASSTYRGAPGYEQYF